The rows below give T cell receptor beta chains drawn from one sample of a study of T cell changes during pregnancy in multiple sclerosis. Only in-frame clones appear in the TCRdb table, and some are missing; sequencing was by immunoSEQ multiplex PCR. This sample carries around 30,000 clones, approximately 86% of them seen once, and the ten largest clones take around 9.8%. The sample consisted of CD8+ T cells from peripheral blood mononuclear cells, taken in the first trimester of pregnancy. Receptor source: a female donor with multiple sclerosis, enrolled in a pregnancy study. Each CDR3 is given with its conserved first and last residue. A D gene is named only where the DNA matches it firmly. Size values are once, few and many counts, or a class for expanded clones, and some rows have none.

J gene	D gene	clone size	V gene	CDR3 DNA	CDR3 protein
TRBJ2-7	.	.	TRBV14	TGTGCCAGCAGCGAGGAGACCTACGAGCAGTACTTC	CASSEETYEQYF
TRBJ2-2	TRBD1	.	TRBV9	TGTGCCAGCAGCGGCGGACAGGGGGACACCGGGGAGCTGTTTTTT	CASSGGQGDTGELFF
TRBJ1-2	TRBD1	.	TRBV15	TGTGCCACCAGCAGGGGACAGGATGAGGGGTTAGCGGGCTACACCTTC	CATSRGQDEGLAGYTF
TRBJ1-2	TRBD1	.	TRBV27	TGTGCCAGCAGGACAGGGAACTATGGCTACACCTTC	CASRTGNYGYTF
TRBJ2-7	TRBD1	.	TRBV30	TGTGCCTGGAACCCGACAGGGGAGACCTACGAGCAGTACTTC	CAWNPTGETYEQYF
TRBJ2-1	.	.	TRBV19	TGTGCCAGTAGTATCGGAGGTAATGAGCAGTTCTTC	CASSIGGNEQFF
TRBJ1-1	.	.	TRBV11-3	TGTGCCAGCAGCGTTTCAGACTTTATGAACACTGAAGCTTTCTTT	CASSVSDFMNTEAFF
TRBJ1-4	TRBD1	many	TRBV4-3	TGCGCCAGCAGCCAAGAACGGGACAGGGAAGGTCCGAATGAAAAACTGTTTTTT	CASSQERDREGPNEKLFF
TRBJ1-6	.	.	TRBV5-4	TGTGCCAGCAGCTTATCCGTGGCCGCCGCTAATTCACCCCTCCACTTT	CASSLSVAAANSPLHF
TRBJ2-3	.	.	TRBV29-1	TGCAGCGTCGAGGTGAGCACAGATACGCAGTATTTT	CSVEVSTDTQYF
TRBJ2-5	TRBD2	.	TRBV7-9	TGTGCCAGCTTGCCTGGGAGGGAAGAGACCCAGTACTTC	CASLPGREETQYF
TRBJ2-1	.	.	TRBV11-3	TGTGCCAGCAGCCCTCACTCCGAGAATACGAGGGTTCCCTACAATGAGCAGTTCTTC	CASSPHSENTRVPYNEQFF
TRBJ2-3	TRBD2	.	TRBV6-4	TGTGCCAGCAGTGCCGGGAGCGGGAGTGTGACAGATACGCAGTATTTT	CASSAGSGSVTDTQYF
TRBJ1-1	TRBD1	.	TRBV9	TGTGCCAGCAGCATCGGACAGGGGTTCACTGAAGCTTTCTTT	CASSIGQGFTEAFF
TRBJ1-1	.	many	TRBV7-9	TGTGCCAGCAGCTTTACCACCCCAGGGGACACTGAAGCTTTCTTT	CASSFTTPGDTEAFF
TRBJ2-7	.	.	TRBV5-6	TGTGCCAGCAGCCAAGGACGGGGCTACGAGCAGTACTTC	CASSQGRGYEQYF
TRBJ2-1	.	.	TRBV27	TGTGCCAGCTCATACTCCGGGACTGGCGGTGGGAATGAGCAGTTCTTC	CASSYSGTGGGNEQFF
TRBJ2-2	.	.	TRBV7-3	TGTGCCAGCAGCTTTCTCCAGACCGGGGAGCTGTTTTTT	CASSFLQTGELFF
TRBJ1-2	.	.	TRBV25-1	TGTGCCAGCAGTGAATATTCTCAAACAGTTATCTATGGCTACACCTTC	CASSEYSQTVIYGYTF
TRBJ2-1	.	.	TRBV4-2	TGTGCCAGCAGCCAAGAAGGGGGCGGGAGGCCCTCCTCCTACAATGAGCAGTTCTTC	CASSQEGGGRPSSYNEQFF
TRBJ1-2	TRBD1	.	TRBV7-2	TGTGCCAGCAGCCGTTATCAGGGGGCGGTCTATGGCTACACCTTC	CASSRYQGAVYGYTF
TRBJ2-2	TRBD1	.	TRBV6-6	TGTGCCAGCCGGGGTACAGGGGGCTTAGAGGTCGGGGAGCTGTTTTTT	CASRGTGGLEVGELFF
TRBJ1-5	.	.	TRBV27	TGTGCCAGCAGTCGGGGAAGCAATCAGCCCCAGCATTTT	CASSRGSNQPQHF
TRBJ2-7	TRBD1	.	TRBV27	TGTGCCAGCAGTCCATTGGACAGGGGGACTTCCTACGAGCAGTACTTC	CASSPLDRGTSYEQYF
TRBJ2-7	TRBD2	.	TRBV7-9	TGTGCCAGCAGCTTAGCCCATACCCTAGCGGGGGGTTACGAGCAGTACTTC	CASSLAHTLAGGYEQYF
TRBJ2-7	TRBD1	.	TRBV13	TGTGCCAGCAGCTTAGCGGGACAGGGAGTCGACGAGCAGTACTTC	CASSLAGQGVDEQYF
TRBJ2-3	.	.	TRBV7-3	TGTGCCAGCAGCAAAGACGGGACAGATACGCAGTATTTT	CASSKDGTDTQYF
TRBJ1-1	TRBD1	.	TRBV6-5	TGTGCCAGCAGTTTCAGGGGGCAAATCACTGAAGCTTTCTTT	CASSFRGQITEAFF
TRBJ2-5	TRBD2	.	TRBV7-9	TGTGCCAGCCTCCCTCGGACGGGGGGGCCTAAGGAGACCCAGTACTTC	CASLPRTGGPKETQYF
TRBJ2-1	.	.	TRBV19	TGTGCCAGTAGGGAGGAAGGGTGGGATGAGCAGTTCTTC	CASREEGWDEQFF
TRBJ2-1	.	.	TRBV9	TGTGCCAGCAGCGTAGGGGGCAACAATGAGCAGTTCTTC	CASSVGGNNEQFF
TRBJ2-7	TRBD2	.	TRBV15	TGTGCCACCAGTTTTGGGACTAGCGGGAGCACCTACGAGCAGTACTTC	CATSFGTSGSTYEQYF
TRBJ1-1	.	.	TRBV5-1	TGCGCCAGCAGCCTGAGGGGGAAGAACACTGAAGCTTTCTTT	CASSLRGKNTEAFF
TRBJ2-1	.	.	TRBV6-5	TGTGCCAGCAGCAGGGGGGATGAGCAGTTCTTC	CASSRGDEQFF
TRBJ2-2	TRBD1	once	TRBV15	TGTGCCACCATTGACAGGGTCACCGGGGAGCTGTTTTTT	CATIDRVTGELFF
TRBJ2-2	.	once	TRBV5-4	TGTGCCAGCAGGAGAGGGAACACCGGGGAGCTGTTTTTT	CASRRGNTGELFF
TRBJ2-5	.	.	TRBV19	TGTGCCAGTAGTCCTTCGGGAGAGACCCAGTACTTC	CASSPSGETQYF
TRBJ2-1	.	.	TRBV28	TGTGCCAGCAGTTCATTCTGGAGAGGGAGCAATGAGCAGTTCTTC	CASSSFWRGSNEQFF
TRBJ2-7	TRBD1	.	TRBV9	TGTGCCAGCAGCGCAACCGGGACAGGGGACGAGCAGTACTTC	CASSATGTGDEQYF
TRBJ2-7	TRBD1	once	TRBV6-8	TGTGCCAACGGGACAGGGAGGTACGAGCAGTACTTC	CANGTGRYEQYF
TRBJ2-3	TRBD2	.	TRBV11-2	TGTGCCAGCAGCCGTGGGGACTACGCAGCCAGCACAGATACGCAGTATTTT	CASSRGDYAASTDTQYF